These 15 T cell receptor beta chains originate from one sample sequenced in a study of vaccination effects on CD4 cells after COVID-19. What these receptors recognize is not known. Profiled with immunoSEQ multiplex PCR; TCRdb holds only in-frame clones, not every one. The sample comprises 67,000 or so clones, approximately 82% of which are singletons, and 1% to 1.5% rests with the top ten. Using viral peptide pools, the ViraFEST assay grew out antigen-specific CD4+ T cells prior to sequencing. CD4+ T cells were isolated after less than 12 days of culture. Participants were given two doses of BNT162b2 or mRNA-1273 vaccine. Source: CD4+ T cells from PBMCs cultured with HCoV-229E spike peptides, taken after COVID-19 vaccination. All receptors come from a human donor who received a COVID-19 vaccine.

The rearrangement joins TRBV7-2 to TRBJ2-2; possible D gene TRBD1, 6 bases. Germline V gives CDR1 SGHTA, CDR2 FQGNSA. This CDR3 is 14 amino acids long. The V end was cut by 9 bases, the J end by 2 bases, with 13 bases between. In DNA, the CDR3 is TGTGCCAGTCACAGGGTGATTAACACCGGGGAGCTGTTTTTT. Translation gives CASHRVINTGELFF.

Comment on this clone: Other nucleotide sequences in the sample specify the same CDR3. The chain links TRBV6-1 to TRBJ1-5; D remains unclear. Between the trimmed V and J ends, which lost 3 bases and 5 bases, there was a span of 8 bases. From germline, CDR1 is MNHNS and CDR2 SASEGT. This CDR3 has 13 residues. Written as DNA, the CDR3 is TGTGCCAGCAGTGAGTTCTGGGATCAGCCCCAGCATTTT. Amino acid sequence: CASSEFWDQPQHF.

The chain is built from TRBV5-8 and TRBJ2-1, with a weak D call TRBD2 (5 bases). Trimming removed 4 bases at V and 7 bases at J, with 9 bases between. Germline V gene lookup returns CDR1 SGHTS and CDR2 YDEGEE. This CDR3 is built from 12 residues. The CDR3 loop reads CASSRTGNEQFF. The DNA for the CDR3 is TGTGCCAGCAGCCGAACGGGGAATGAGCAGTTCTTC.

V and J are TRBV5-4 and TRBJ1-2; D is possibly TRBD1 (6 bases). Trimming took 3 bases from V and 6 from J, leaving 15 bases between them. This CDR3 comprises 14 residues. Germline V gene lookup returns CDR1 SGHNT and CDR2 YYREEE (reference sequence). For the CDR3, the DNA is TGTGCCAGCAGCTCCAAAGACAGGACAGATGGCTACACCTTC. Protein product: CASSSKDRTDGYTF.

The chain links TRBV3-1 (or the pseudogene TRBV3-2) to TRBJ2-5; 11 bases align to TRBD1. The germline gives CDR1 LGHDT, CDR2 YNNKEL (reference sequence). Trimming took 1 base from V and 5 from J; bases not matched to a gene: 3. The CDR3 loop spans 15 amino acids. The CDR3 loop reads CASSQGTGGAETQYF. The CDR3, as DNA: TGTGCCAGCAGCCAAGGGACAGGGGGCGCGGAGACCCAGTACTTC.

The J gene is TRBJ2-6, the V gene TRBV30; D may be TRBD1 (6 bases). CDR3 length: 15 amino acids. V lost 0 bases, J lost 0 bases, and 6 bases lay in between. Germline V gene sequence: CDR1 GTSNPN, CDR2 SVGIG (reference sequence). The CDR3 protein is CAWSVGGSGANVLTF. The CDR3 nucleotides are TGTGCCTGGAGTGTAGGGGGCTCTGGGGCCAACGTCCTGACTTTC.

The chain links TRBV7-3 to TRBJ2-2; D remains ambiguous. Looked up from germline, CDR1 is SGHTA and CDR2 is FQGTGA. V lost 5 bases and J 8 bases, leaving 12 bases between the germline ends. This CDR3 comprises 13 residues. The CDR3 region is CASSAQVWGELFF. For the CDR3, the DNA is TGTGCCAGCAGCGCCCAAGTCTGGGGGGAGCTGTTTTTT.

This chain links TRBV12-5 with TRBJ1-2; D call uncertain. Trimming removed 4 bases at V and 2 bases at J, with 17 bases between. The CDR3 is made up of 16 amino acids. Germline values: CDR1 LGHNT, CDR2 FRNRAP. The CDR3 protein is CASGSPSADGNYGYTF. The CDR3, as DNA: TGTGCTAGTGGTTCCCCATCCGCAGACGGGAACTATGGCTACACCTTC.

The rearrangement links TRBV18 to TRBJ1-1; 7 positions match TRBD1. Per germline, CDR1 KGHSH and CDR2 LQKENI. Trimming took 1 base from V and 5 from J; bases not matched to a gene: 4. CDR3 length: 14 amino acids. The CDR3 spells CASSPRQGETEAFF. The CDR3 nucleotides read TGTGCCAGCTCACCACGGCAGGGGGAGACTGAAGCTTTCTTT.

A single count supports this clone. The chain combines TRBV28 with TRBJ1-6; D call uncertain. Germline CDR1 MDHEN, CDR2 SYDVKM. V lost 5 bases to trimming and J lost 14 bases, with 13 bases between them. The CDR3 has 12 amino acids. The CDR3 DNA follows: TGTGCCAGCAGTAGCCCCGGGTTGTCCCTCCACTTT. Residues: CASSSPGLSLHF. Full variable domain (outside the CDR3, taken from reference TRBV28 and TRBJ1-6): DVKVTQSSRYLVKRTGEKVFLECVQDMDHENMFWYRQDPGLGLRLIYFSYDVKMKEKGDIPEGYSVSREKKERFSLILESASTNQTSMYLCASSSPGLSLHFGNGTRLTVT.

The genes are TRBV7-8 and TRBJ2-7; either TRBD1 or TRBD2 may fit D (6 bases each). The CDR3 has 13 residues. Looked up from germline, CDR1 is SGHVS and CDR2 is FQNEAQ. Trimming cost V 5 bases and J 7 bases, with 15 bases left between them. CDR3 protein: CASSAGGGREQYV. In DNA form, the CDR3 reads TGTGCCAGCAGCGCCGGAGGGGGTCGGGAGCAGTACGTC.

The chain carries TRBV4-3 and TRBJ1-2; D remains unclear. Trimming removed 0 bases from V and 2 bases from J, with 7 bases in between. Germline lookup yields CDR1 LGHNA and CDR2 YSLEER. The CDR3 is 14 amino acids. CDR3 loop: CASSQDRSNYGYTF. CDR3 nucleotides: TGCGCCAGCAGCCAAGACAGGTCAAACTATGGCTACACCTTC.

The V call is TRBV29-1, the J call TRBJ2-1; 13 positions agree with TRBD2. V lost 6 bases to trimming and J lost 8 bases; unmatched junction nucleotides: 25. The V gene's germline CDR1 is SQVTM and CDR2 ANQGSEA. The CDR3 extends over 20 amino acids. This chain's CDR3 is CSVPLRTPQLAGGLGDEQFF. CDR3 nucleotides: TGCAGCGTCCCACTGCGGACACCTCAACTAGCGGGGGGGTTAGGGGATGAGCAGTTCTTC.

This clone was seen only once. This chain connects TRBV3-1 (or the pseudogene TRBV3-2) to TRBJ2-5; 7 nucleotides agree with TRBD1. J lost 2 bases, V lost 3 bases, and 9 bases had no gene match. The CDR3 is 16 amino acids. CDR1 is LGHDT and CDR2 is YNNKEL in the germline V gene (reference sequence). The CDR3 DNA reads TGTGCCAGCAGCCATCTGACAGGGCTTAGGCAAGAGACCCAGTACTTC. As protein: CASSHLTGLRQETQYF.

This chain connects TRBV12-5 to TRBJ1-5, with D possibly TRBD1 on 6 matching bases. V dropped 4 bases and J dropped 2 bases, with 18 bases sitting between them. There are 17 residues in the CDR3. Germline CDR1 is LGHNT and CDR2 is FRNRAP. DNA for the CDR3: TGTGCTAGTGGTTCCACCCCCGGACAGCGGGGCAATCAGCCCCAGCATTTT. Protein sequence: CASGSTPGQRGNQPQHF.